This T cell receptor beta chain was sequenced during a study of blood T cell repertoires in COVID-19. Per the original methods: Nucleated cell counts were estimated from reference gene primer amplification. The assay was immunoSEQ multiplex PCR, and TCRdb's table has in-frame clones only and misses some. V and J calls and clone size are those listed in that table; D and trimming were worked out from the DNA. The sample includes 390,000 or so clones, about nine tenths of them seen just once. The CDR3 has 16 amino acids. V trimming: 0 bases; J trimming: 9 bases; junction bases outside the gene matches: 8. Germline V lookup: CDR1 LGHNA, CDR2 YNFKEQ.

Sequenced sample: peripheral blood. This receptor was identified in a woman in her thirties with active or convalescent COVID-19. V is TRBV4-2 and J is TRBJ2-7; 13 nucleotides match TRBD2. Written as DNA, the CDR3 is TGTGCCAGCAGCCAAGAACGAGGACTAGCGGGAGCTGGGCAGTACTTC. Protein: CASSQERGLAGAGQYF.